The text below deals with one T cell receptor beta chain. The data stem from a study of blood T cell repertoires in COVID-19. V shed 4 bases, J shed 5 bases, and the junction held 6 bases outside the gene matches. In germline, CDR1 is PRHDT, CDR2 FYEKMQ (reference sequence). There are 16 residues in the CDR3. Clones were sequenced by immunoSEQ multiplex PCR, and TCRdb holds only the in-frame ones, with some missing. The top ten hold roughly 4% of the sample, which has fewer than 150,000 clones, about 87% seen once. Specimen: peripheral blood. This clonotype was obtained from a woman aged 35 to 49 with acute or convalescent COVID-19. The J gene is TRBJ2-2, the V gene TRBV13; 11 nucleotides agree with TRBD2. The DNA for the CDR3 is TGTGCCAGCAGCTGGCTAGCGGGAGGAGGAACCGGGGAGCTGTTTTTT. Translated, it gives CASSWLAGGGTGELFF.